The T cell receptor (beta chain) under discussion was sequenced for a study of cytomegalovirus exposure and HLA in healthy donors. Study-level points and caveats: Using a false discovery rate of 0.05, a later analysis showed that 15,000 to 20,000 TCR beta sequences were associated with HLA alleles.

Comment on this clone: What it recognizes is unknown.

13 Jbeta primers and 60 Vbeta primers were used for the PCR. Using immunoSEQ multiplex PCR, the repertoire was profiled, and TCRdb retains in-frame clones only, with some absent. This table holds more than 85,000 clones, around 76% found once. Looked up from germline, CDR1 is MGHRA and CDR2 is YSYEKL. The CDR3 is 16 residues long. This chain joins TRBV4-1 and TRBJ2-5; TRBD2 agrees at 11 bases. The DNA end lines up better with TRBJ2-7; the J call may be wrong. This sequence was found in a woman between 45 and 65 years old in good health and CMV-seropositive. The sample taken for sequencing was PBMCs. In DNA form, the CDR3 reads TGCGCCAGCAGTCTAGGGTCTACTAGCGGGAGTTACGAGCAGTACTTC. This codes for CASSLGSTSGSYEQYF.